Below are 18 T cell receptor beta chains sequenced from a single sample in a study of cytomegalovirus exposure and HLA in healthy donors. PCR primers comprised 60 Vbeta and 13 Jbeta primers. Measured with immunoSEQ multiplex PCR; TCRdb has only the in-frame clones, and not every one. The sample has 70,000 or so clones. Input material: PBMCs. The receptors here all came from a boy aged 5 to 17 in good health and CMV-seronegative.

This sequence joins TRBV5-1 and TRBJ1-2, with 8 nucleotides matching TRBD1. The length of the CDR3 is 13 residues. V lost 4 bases to trimming and J lost 5 bases; unmatched junction nucleotides: 4. Germline CDR1 and CDR2: SGHRS and YFSETQ. The CDR3: CASSPGTGYGYTF. In DNA form, the CDR3 reads TGCGCCAGCAGCCCCGGGACAGGATATGGCTACACCTTC.

The V and J genes are TRBV7-9 and TRBJ1-1; D remains unclear. The germline V gene encodes CDR1 SEHNR and CDR2 FQNEAQ (reference sequence). V lost 1 base to trimming and J lost 2 bases, with 11 bases between them. There are 15 residues in the CDR3. The CDR3 is CASSLDEGTNTEAFF. For the CDR3, the DNA is TGTGCCAGCAGCTTAGATGAGGGCACCAACACTGAAGCTTTCTTT. Based on the CDR3 plus reference TRBV7-9 and TRBJ1-1, the full variable domain is DTGVSQNPRHKITKRGQNVTFRCDPISEHNRLYWYRQTLGQGPEFLTYFQNEAQLEKSRLLSDRFSAERPKGSFSTLEIQRTEQGDSAMYLCASSLDEGTNTEAFFGQGTRLTVV.

V usage is TRBV7-2 and J usage is TRBJ1-6; no firm D call. The CDR3 contains 14 residues. V was cut by 5 bases and J by 4 bases, with 9 bases left in between. The V gene's germline CDR1 is SGHTA and CDR2 FQGNSA. For the CDR3, the DNA is TGTGCCAGCAGCCTCGACGGGTATAATTCACCCCTCCACTTT. Protein sequence: CASSLDGYNSPLHF.

The V gene is TRBV5-6, the J gene TRBJ2-7; 7 positions agree with TRBD1. Germline loops: CDR1 SGHDT, CDR2 YYEEEE. This CDR3 is built from 14 residues. V was pared by 2 bases and J by 7 bases, with 9 bases of the junction left unmatched. The CDR3 loop is CASSFVTGTLEQYF. The CDR3 coding sequence is TGTGCCAGCAGCTTTGTGACAGGGACCCTGGAGCAGTACTTC.

V usage is TRBV11-2 and J usage is TRBJ2-2; tentative D call: TRBD1 (5 bases). This CDR3 is 17 amino acids long. Trimming stripped 4 bases from V and 6 bases from J, with 21 bases between. Germline lookup yields CDR1 SGHAT and CDR2 FQNNGV. CDR3 protein: CASSSYLLNRSPGELFF. The DNA of the CDR3 is TGTGCCAGCAGCTCCTACCTACTTAACAGGTCTCCCGGGGAGCTGTTTTTT. The entire variable domain, with the rest obtained from reference TRBV11-2 and TRBJ2-2, is as follows: EAGVAQSPRYKIIEKRQSVAFWCNPISGHATLYWYQQILGQGPKLLIQFQNNGVVDDSQLPKDRFSAERLKGVDSTLKIQPAKLEDSAVYLCASSSYLLNRSPGELFFGEGSRLTVL.

The chain has TRBV18 and TRBJ2-3, with 9 bases that match TRBD1. CDR3 length equals 15 residues. V shed 4 bases, J shed 0 bases, and the junction held 2 bases outside the gene matches. CDR1 KGHSH and CDR2 LQKENI come from the germline V gene. DNA for the CDR3: TGTGCCAGCTCACTCGACAGGGGGAGCACAGATACGCAGTATTTT. This sequence encodes CASSLDRGSTDTQYF.

The J gene is TRBJ1-2, the V gene TRBV27; the match to TRBD1 covers 9 bases. The CDR3 sequence is 15 residues long. Germline V gene sequence: CDR1 MNHEY, CDR2 SMNVEV (reference sequence). The V gene end was trimmed by 0 bases and the J gene end by 8 bases; junction bases not matched to a gene: 7. The CDR3 bases are TGTGCCAGCAGTTTATCTGCGACAGGGGGACGGGGCTACACCTTC. Translated, it gives CASSLSATGGRGYTF.

The chain combines TRBV7-2 with TRBJ1-1, with unresolved D. CDR1 is SGHTA, CDR2 FQGNSA, per germline. V lost 4 bases and J lost 8, with 14 bases in between. CDR3 length equals 13 residues. The CDR3 here is CASSSILSGEAFF. Here the CDR3 DNA reads TGTGCCAGCAGCTCAATCCTATCGGGGGAAGCTTTCTTT.

The rearrangement joins TRBV11-2 to TRBJ2-1; 12 positions agree with TRBD2. This CDR3 contains 15 residues. In germline, CDR1 is SGHAT, CDR2 FQNNGV. The V segment lost 4 bases and the J segment 9 bases; nucleotides outside the gene matches: 7. CDR3 sequence reads: CASSSRLAGEVEQFF. The CDR3 coding sequence is TGTGCCAGCAGCTCTAGACTAGCGGGAGAGGTTGAGCAGTTCTTC.

The chain combines TRBV6-5 with TRBJ2-7; 7 nucleotides line up with TRBD2. This CDR3 comprises 15 residues. Germline V CDR1 and CDR2: MNHEY, SVGAGI. With 5 bases clipped from V and 3 bases from J, the junction kept 10 bases outside the gene matches. In DNA, the CDR3 is TGTGCCAGCAGTCCCCGGGGAGGGGCCCTCTACGAGCAGTACTTC. Residues: CASSPRGGALYEQYF.

The CDR3 reads CASSEEGGAPIKDTQYF. CDR3 nucleotide sequence: TGCGCCAGCAGTGAGGAAGGGGGGGCGCCAATCAAAGATACGCAGTATTTT. V usage is TRBV10-1 and J usage is TRBJ2-3; possible D gene TRBD2, 7 bases. Trimming removed 2 bases from V and 5 bases from J, with 20 bases in between. This CDR3 region has 17 residues. Germline V gene data show CDR1 as WNHNN and CDR2 as SYGVQD (reference sequence).

This rearrangement joins TRBV25-1 to TRBJ1-1, with D maybe TRBD1 (6 bases). The CDR3 runs to 13 residues. The V end was cut by 10 bases, the J end by 1 base, with 13 bases between. Germline V gene data show CDR1 as MGHDK and CDR2 as SYGVNS. CDR3 in amino acids: CAISFRGNTEAFF. The DNA of the CDR3 is TGTGCCATTTCGTTCAGGGGGAACACTGAAGCTTTCTTT.

This rearrangement joins TRBV7-2 to TRBJ2-7, with a possible D match to TRBD2 (5 bases). Trimming pared 5 bases from V and 4 bases from J, leaving 27 bases between. The germline V gene encodes CDR1 SGHTA and CDR2 FQGNSA. The CDR3 covers 18 residues. The CDR3, as DNA: TGTGCCAGCAGCCGCCCTGACCCCGGACGCCTAGCTATGTACGAGCAGTACTTC. The encoded protein is CASSRPDPGRLAMYEQYF.

DNA of the CDR3: TGTGCCAGCAGTGCCGGGACAGGGTTAGATCAGCCCCAGCATTTT. Translated, it gives CASSAGTGLDQPQHF. The V call is TRBV6-1, the J call TRBJ1-5; the match to TRBD1 covers 9 bases. Germline V gives CDR1 MNHNS, CDR2 SASEGT. The junction had 6 bases not matched to a gene; V was cut back by 4 bases and J by 5 bases. The CDR3 is 15 amino acids.

The chain recombines TRBV2 with TRBJ1-2; D not resolved. Germline CDR1 SNHLY, CDR2 FYNNEI. The V end was cut by 8 bases, the J end by 1 base, with 8 bases between. CDR3 length equals 12 residues. CDR3 loop: CASLSGNYGYTF. The CDR3 DNA sequence: TGTGCCAGCCTGAGTGGTAACTATGGCTACACCTTC.

The chain uses TRBV5-1 and TRBJ1-1; no clear D. The CDR3 has 14 amino acids. CDR1 SGHRS and CDR2 YFSETQ come from the germline V gene. The V end was cut by 0 bases, the J end by 1 base, with 7 bases between. The CDR3 spells CASSLVGENTEAFF. DNA of the CDR3: TGCGCCAGCAGCTTGGTCGGGGAGAACACTGAAGCTTTCTTT.

This chain joins TRBV5-1 and TRBJ2-2; 10 nucleotides match TRBD2. The germline V gene has CDR1 SGHRS and CDR2 YFSETQ. The junction had 9 bases not matched to a gene; V was cut back by 0 bases and J by 4 bases. CDR3 length equals 18 residues. Here the CDR3 reads CASSLELWTSGFTGELFF. Written as DNA, the CDR3 is TGCGCCAGCAGCTTGGAGCTATGGACTAGCGGTTTCACCGGGGAGCTGTTTTTT.

V is TRBV19 and J is TRBJ1-5, with 7 bases fitting TRBD1. The CDR3 runs to 14 residues. Looked up from germline, CDR1 is LNHDA and CDR2 is SQIVND (reference sequence). V gave up 5 bases and J gave up 7 bases; unmatched junction bases: 8. The CDR3 is CASSPDREVQPQHF. The CDR3 DNA reads as TGTGCCAGTAGTCCAGACAGGGAAGTGCAGCCCCAGCATTTT.